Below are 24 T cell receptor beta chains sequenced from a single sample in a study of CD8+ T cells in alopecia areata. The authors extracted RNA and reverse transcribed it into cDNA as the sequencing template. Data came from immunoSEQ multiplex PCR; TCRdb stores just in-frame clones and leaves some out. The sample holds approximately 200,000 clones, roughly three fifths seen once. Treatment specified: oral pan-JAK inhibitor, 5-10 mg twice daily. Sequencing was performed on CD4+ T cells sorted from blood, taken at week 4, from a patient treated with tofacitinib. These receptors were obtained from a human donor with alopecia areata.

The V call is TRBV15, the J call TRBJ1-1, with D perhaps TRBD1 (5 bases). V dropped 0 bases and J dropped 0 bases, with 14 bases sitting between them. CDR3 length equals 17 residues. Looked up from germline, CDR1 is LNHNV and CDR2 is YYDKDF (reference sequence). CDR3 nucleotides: TGTGCCACCAGCAGAGAACTACCGGGACGCCTGAACACTGAAGCTTTCTTT. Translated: CATSRELPGRLNTEAFF.

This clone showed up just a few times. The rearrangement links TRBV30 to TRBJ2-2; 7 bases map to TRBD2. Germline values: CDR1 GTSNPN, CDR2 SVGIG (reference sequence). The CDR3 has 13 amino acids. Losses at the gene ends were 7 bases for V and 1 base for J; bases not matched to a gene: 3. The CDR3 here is CASLAGNTGELFF. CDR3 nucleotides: TGTGCCTCCTTAGCGGGGAACACCGGGGAGCTGTTTTTT.

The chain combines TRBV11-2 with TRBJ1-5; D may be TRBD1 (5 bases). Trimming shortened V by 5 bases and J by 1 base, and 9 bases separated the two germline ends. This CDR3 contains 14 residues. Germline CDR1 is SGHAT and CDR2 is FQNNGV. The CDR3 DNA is TGTGCCAGCAGCCGGGACTTGAGCAATCAGCCCCAGCATTTT. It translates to CASSRDLSNQPQHF.

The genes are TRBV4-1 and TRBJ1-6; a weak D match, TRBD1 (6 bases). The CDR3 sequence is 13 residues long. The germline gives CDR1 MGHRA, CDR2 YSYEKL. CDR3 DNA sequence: TGCGCTGTGAAGGGGGATTTGGATTCACCCCTCCACTTT. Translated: CAVKGDLDSPLHF.

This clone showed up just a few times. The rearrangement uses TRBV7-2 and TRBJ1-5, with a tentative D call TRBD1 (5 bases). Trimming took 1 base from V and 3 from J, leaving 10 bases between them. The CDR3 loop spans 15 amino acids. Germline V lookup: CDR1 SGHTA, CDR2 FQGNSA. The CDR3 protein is CASSLEGAYNQPQHF. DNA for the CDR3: TGTGCCAGCAGCTTAGAAGGGGCCTACAATCAGCCCCAGCATTTT.

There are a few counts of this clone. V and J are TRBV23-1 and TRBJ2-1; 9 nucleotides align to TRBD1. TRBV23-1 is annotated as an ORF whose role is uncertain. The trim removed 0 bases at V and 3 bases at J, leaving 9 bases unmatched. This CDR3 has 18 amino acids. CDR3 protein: CASSQSISGTGFYNEQFF. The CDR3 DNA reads TGCGCCAGCAGTCAATCGATATCCGGGACAGGGTTCTACAATGAGCAGTTCTTC.

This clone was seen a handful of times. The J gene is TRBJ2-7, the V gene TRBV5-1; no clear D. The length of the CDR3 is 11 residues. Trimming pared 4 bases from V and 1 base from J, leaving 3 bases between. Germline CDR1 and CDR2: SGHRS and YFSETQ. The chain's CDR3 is CASSNSYEQYF. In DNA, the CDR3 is TGCGCCAGCAGCAATTCCTACGAGCAGTACTTC.

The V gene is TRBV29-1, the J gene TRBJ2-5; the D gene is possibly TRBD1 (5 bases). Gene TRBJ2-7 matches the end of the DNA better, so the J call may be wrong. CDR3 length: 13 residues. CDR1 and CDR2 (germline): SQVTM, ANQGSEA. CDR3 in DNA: TGCAGCGTTGTCTCTGGACAATCCTACGAGCAGTACTTC. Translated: CSVVSGQSYEQYF.

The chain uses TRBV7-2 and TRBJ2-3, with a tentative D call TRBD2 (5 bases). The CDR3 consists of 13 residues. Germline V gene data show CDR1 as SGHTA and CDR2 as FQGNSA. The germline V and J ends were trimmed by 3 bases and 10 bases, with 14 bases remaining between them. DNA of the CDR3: TGTGCCAGCAGCTTCGAGTGGAGACTACCGCAGTATTTT. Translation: CASSFEWRLPQYF.

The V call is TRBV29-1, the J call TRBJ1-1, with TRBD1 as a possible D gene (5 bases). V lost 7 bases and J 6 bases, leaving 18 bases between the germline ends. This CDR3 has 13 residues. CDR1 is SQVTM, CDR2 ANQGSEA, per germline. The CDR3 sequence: CSDHNGTGAEAFF. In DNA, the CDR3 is TGCAGCGACCATAATGGGACCGGGGCTGAAGCTTTCTTT.

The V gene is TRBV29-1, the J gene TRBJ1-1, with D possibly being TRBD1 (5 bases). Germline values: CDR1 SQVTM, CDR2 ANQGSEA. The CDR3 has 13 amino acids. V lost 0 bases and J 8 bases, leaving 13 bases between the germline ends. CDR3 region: CSVEEVGEREAFF. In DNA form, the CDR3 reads TGCAGCGTTGAAGAGGTGGGGGAAAGAGAAGCTTTCTTT. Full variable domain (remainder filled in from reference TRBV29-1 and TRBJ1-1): SAVISQKPSRDICQRGTSLTIQCQVDSQVTMMFWYRQQPGQSLTLIATANQGSEATYESGFVIDKFPISRPNLTFSTLTVSNMSPEDSSIYLCSVEEVGEREAFFGQGTRLTVV.

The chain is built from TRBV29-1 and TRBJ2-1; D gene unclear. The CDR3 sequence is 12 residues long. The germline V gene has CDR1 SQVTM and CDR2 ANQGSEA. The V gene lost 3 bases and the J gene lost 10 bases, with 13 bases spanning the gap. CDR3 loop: CSVERWVQEQFF. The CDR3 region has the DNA TGCAGCGTTGAGAGATGGGTCCAGGAGCAGTTCTTC.

CDR3 in amino acids: CSSQGWQNYGYTF. The CDR3 coding sequence is TGCAGCTCCCAAGGGTGGCAGAACTATGGCTACACCTTC. V usage is TRBV29-1 and J usage is TRBJ1-2, with D unresolved. Looked up from germline, CDR1 is SQVTM and CDR2 is ANQGSEA. This CDR3 comprises 13 residues. Trimming left V 8 bases short and J 2 bases short, with 15 bases between. Using reference TRBV29-1 and TRBJ1-2 for the parts outside the CDR3, the full variable domain is SAVISQKPSRDICQRGTSLTIQCQVDSQVTMMFWYRQQPGQSLTLIATANQGSEATYESGFVIDKFPISRPNLTFSTLTVSNMSPEDSSIYLCSSQGWQNYGYTFGSGTRLTVV.

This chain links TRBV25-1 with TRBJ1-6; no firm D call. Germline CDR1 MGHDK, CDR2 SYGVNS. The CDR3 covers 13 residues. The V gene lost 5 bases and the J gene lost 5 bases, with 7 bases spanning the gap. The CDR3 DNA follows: TGTGCCAGCAGTTTAGGGAATAATTCACCCCTCCACTTT. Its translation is CASSLGNNSPLHF. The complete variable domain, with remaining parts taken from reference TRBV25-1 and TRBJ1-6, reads EADIYQTPRYLVIGTGKKITLECSQTMGHDKMYWYQQDPGMELHLIHYSYGVNSTEKGDLSSESTVSRIRTEHFPLTLESARPSHTSQYLCASSLGNNSPLHFGNGTRLTVT.

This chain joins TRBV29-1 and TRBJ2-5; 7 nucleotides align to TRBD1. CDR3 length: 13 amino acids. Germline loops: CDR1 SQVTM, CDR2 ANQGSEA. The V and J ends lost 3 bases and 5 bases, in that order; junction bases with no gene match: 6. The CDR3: CSVDRQGWETQYF. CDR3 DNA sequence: TGCAGCGTTGACAGACAGGGCTGGGAGACCCAGTACTTC.

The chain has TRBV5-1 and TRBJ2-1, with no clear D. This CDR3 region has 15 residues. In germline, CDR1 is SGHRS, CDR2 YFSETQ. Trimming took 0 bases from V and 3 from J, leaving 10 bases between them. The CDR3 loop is CASSLGPGLYNEQFF. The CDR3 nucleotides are TGCGCCAGCAGCTTGGGGCCAGGCCTCTACAATGAGCAGTTCTTC.

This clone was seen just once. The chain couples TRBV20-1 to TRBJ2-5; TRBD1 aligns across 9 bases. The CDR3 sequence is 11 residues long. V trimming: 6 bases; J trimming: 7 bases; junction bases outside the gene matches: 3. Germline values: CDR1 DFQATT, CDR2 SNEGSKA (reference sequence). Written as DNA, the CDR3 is TGCAGTGCCCAGGACAGGGGGACCCAGTACTTC. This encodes CSAQDRGTQYF.

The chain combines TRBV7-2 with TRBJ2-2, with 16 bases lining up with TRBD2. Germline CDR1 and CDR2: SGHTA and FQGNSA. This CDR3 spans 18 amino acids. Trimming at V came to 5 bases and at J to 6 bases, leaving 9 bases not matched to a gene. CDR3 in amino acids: CASSRGTSGGASPGELFF. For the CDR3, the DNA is TGTGCCAGCAGCCGCGGGACTAGCGGGGGGGCCTCTCCCGGGGAGCTGTTTTTT.

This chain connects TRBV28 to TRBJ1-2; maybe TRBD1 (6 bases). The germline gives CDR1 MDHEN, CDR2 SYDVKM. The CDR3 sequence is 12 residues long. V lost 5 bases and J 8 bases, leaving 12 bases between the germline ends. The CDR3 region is CASSEQGQGYTF. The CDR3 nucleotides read TGTGCCAGCAGTGAACAGGGCCAAGGCTACACCTTC.

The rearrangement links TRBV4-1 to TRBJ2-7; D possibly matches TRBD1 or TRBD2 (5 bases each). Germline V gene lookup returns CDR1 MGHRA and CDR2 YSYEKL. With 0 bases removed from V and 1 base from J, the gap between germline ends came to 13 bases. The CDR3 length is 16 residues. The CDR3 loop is CASSQEGVRGSYEQYF. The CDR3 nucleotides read TGCGCCAGCAGCCAAGAAGGGGTACGGGGATCCTACGAGCAGTACTTC.

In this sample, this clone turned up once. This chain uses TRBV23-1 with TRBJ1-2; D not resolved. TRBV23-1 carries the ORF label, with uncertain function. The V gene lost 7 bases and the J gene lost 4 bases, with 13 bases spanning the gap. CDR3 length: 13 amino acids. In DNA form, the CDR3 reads TGCGCCAGCACCCCGCCTAGACCCTATGGCTACACCTTC. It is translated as CASTPPRPYGYTF.

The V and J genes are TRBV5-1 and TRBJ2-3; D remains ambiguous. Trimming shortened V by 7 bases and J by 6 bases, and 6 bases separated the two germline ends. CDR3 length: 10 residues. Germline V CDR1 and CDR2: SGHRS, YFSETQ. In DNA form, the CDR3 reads TGCGCCAGCGGTGCCGATACGCAGTATTTT. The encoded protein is CASGADTQYF.

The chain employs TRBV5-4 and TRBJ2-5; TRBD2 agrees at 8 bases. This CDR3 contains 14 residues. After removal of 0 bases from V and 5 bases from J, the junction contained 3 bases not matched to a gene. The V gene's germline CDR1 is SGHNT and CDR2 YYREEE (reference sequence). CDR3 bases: TGTGCCAGCAGCTTGGCACCGGGGGGGGAGACCCAGTACTTC. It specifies CASSLAPGGETQYF.

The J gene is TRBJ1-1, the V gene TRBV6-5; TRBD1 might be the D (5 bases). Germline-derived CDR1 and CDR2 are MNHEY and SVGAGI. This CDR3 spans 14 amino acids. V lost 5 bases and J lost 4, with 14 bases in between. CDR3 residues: CASSPRVSGTEAFF. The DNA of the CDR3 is TGTGCCAGCAGTCCCAGGGTCAGTGGCACTGAAGCTTTCTTT.